One sample yielded the 21 T cell receptor beta chains listed below, sequenced in a study of cytomegalovirus exposure and HLA in healthy donors (dated by TCRdb to about 2017). Library preparation used the immunoSEQ multiplex PCR assay. What TCRdb holds here is the immuneACCESS table cut down to in-frame rearrangements. Part of the clones is not present; checked against another copy, under half of the missing clones reflect an unresolved V gene, and the others are unexplained. For this sample there are 250,000 to 350,000 clones; roughly 90% appear just once. Together, the top ten hold roughly 0.96% of the sample. Sequenced sample: PBMCs. The receptors were gathered from a man aged 25 to 40 in good health and CMV-seronegative.

The V and J genes are TRBV11-2 and TRBJ1-1; maybe TRBD1 (6 bases). The CDR3 loop spans 15 amino acids. The germline gives CDR1 SGHAT, CDR2 FQNNGV. The V gene lost 1 base and the J gene lost 6 bases, with 15 bases spanning the gap. The CDR3 reads CASSLGRGAWPEAFF. DNA for the CDR3: TGTGCCAGCAGCTTAGGACGGGGGGCCTGGCCTGAAGCTTTCTTT.

The V and J genes are TRBV6-6 and TRBJ2-1; D possibly corresponds to TRBD2 (5 bases). The germline gives CDR1 MNHNY, CDR2 SVGAGI (reference sequence). V was clipped by 2 bases and J by 0 bases, with 8 bases between them. The CDR3 runs to 15 residues. The CDR3 spells CASSYGLSSYNEQFF. CDR3 nucleotide sequence: TGTGCCAGCAGTTACGGACTTAGCTCCTACAATGAGCAGTTCTTC.

The genes are TRBV4-3 and TRBJ2-7, with a possible D match to TRBD1 (6 bases). The CDR3 runs 18 residues. Deletions cut 2 bases from V and 7 bases from J, with 27 bases between. Germline V gene data show CDR1 as LGHNA and CDR2 as YSLEER. The CDR3 protein is CASSQRWAGAQSRGEQYF. The CDR3, as DNA: TGCGCCAGCAGCCAAAGATGGGCAGGGGCCCAAAGTCGAGGGGAGCAGTACTTC.

This chain uses TRBV11-2 with TRBJ2-3; 11 bases match TRBD1. The germline V gene encodes CDR1 SGHAT and CDR2 FQNNGV. The junction had 7 bases not matched to a gene; V was cut back by 3 bases and J by 8 bases. The CDR3 has 15 residues. CDR3 in DNA: TGTGCCAGCAGCTTGGGACAGGGGGGTTTAGGTACGCAGTATTTT. Its translation is CASSLGQGGLGTQYF.

This clone is a singleton in its sample. The rearrangement joins TRBV6-5 to TRBJ2-5; weak D call: TRBD1 (5 bases). V lost 2 bases to trimming and J lost 3 bases, with 10 bases between them. There are 14 residues in the CDR3. Germline V gives CDR1 MNHEY, CDR2 SVGAGI. Written as DNA, the CDR3 is TGTGCCAGCAGTTACGCTGACAGAGAAGAGACCCAGTACTTC. It specifies CASSYADREETQYF.

V usage is TRBV7-9 and J usage is TRBJ2-5, with a tentative D call TRBD1 (6 bases). Trimming cost V 5 bases and J 2 bases, with 15 bases left between them. Looked up from germline, CDR1 is SEHNR and CDR2 is FQNEAQ (reference sequence). The length of the CDR3 is 15 residues. The CDR3 coding sequence is TGTGCCAGCAGCAATGGACAGACGGATCAAGAGACCCAGTACTTC. Protein sequence: CASSNGQTDQETQYF.

The table lists this clone with many counts. This sequence joins TRBV6-1 and TRBJ1-5, with D perhaps TRBD1 (6 bases). This CDR3 has 14 amino acids. CDR1 is MNHNS, CDR2 SASEGT, per germline. Trimming stripped 8 bases from V and 2 bases from J, with 13 bases between. The CDR3 is CASSGGAGNQPQHF. The CDR3 nucleotides are TGTGCCAGCTCTGGGGGCGCGGGCAATCAGCCCCAGCATTTT.

The rearrangement joins TRBV7-2 to TRBJ2-1; 10 nucleotides match TRBD1. V trimming: 1 base; J trimming: 8 bases; junction bases outside the gene matches: 8. The germline gives CDR1 SGHTA, CDR2 FQGNSA. The length of the CDR3 is 16 residues. The DNA of the CDR3 is TGTGCCAGCAGCTTAGGAGGGACAGGGGCACCACATGAGCAGTTCTTC. Protein product: CASSLGGTGAPHEQFF. Drawing the rest from reference TRBV7-2 and TRBJ2-1, the complete variable domain is GAGVSQSPSNKVTEKGKDVELRCDPISGHTALYWYRQSLGQGLEFLIYFQGNSAPDKSGLPSDRFSAERTGGSVSTLTIQRTQQEDSAVYLCASSLGGTGAPHEQFFGPGTRLTVL.

The chain has TRBV10-2 and TRBJ2-7; tentatively, D is TRBD2 (5 bases). V was clipped by 4 bases and J by 2 bases, with 12 bases between them. The CDR3 contains 14 residues. From germline, CDR1 is WSHSY and CDR2 SAAADI. The CDR3 DNA reads TGCGCCAGCAGTGCGGGGTTTCGTCCCTACGAGCAGTACTTC. It is translated as CASSAGFRPYEQYF.

The V gene is TRBV10-2, the J gene TRBJ1-5; D unclear. Trimming shortened V by 2 bases and J by 4 bases, and 9 bases separated the two germline ends. The germline V gene encodes CDR1 WSHSY and CDR2 SAAADI. The CDR3 runs to 14 residues. Here the CDR3 DNA reads TGCGCCAGCAGTGAGAGAGCGGCAAATCAGCCCCAGCATTTT. It is translated as CASSERAANQPQHF.

The rearrangement uses TRBV6-6 and TRBJ1-4, with 9 bases fitting TRBD1. Germline V lookup: CDR1 MNHNY, CDR2 SVGAGI (reference sequence). This CDR3 region has 14 residues. The junction had 5 bases not matched to a gene; V was cut back by 6 bases and J by 6 bases. The CDR3 DNA sequence: TGTGCCAGCAGCTGGGACAGGGTCGATGAAAAACTGTTTTTT. Amino acids: CASSWDRVDEKLFF.

The chain links TRBV11-2 to TRBJ2-7, with D maybe TRBD1 (5 bases). V was pared by 0 bases and J by 2 bases, with 8 bases between. CDR1 and CDR2 from the germline V gene are SGHAT and FQNNGV. CDR3 length equals 14 residues. The CDR3: CASSLDRETYEQYF. The CDR3 DNA reads TGTGCCAGCAGCTTAGACAGGGAAACCTACGAGCAGTACTTC. Variable domain in full (rest from reference TRBV11-2 and TRBJ2-7): EAGVAQSPRYKIIEKRQSVAFWCNPISGHATLYWYQQILGQGPKLLIQFQNNGVVDDSQLPKDRFSAERLKGVDSTLKIQPAKLEDSAVYLCASSLDRETYEQYFGPGTRLTVT.

This rearrangement joins TRBV5-8 to TRBJ2-3; D gene unclear. Germline V gene data show CDR1 as SGHTS and CDR2 as YDEGEE. The CDR3 spans 13 residues. V dropped 1 base and J dropped 5 bases, with 8 bases sitting between them. The CDR3 DNA reads TGTGCCAGCAGCTTGTTGAGTCTAGATACGCAGTATTTT. As protein: CASSLLSLDTQYF.

The J gene is TRBJ2-7, the V gene TRBV11-2; the match to TRBD2 covers 8 bases. The CDR3 contains 13 residues. Trimming took 5 bases from V and 6 from J; bases not matched to a gene: 6. Germline loops: CDR1 SGHAT, CDR2 FQNNGV. CDR3 bases: TGTGCCAGCAGCCTAACGGGGGGGGTCGAGCAGTACTTC. Translated: CASSLTGGVEQYF. The full variable domain, completed using reference TRBV11-2 and TRBJ2-7, is EAGVAQSPRYKIIEKRQSVAFWCNPISGHATLYWYQQILGQGPKLLIQFQNNGVVDDSQLPKDRFSAERLKGVDSTLKIQPAKLEDSAVYLCASSLTGGVEQYFGPGTRLTVT.

The chain employs TRBV7-2 and TRBJ2-1; 11 positions agree with TRBD2. After removal of 4 bases from V and 2 bases from J, the junction contained 13 bases not matched to a gene. Germline CDR1 SGHTA, CDR2 FQGNSA. This CDR3 comprises 19 residues. CDR3 protein: CASSSRAGLAGGPYNEQFF. In DNA form, the CDR3 reads TGTGCCAGCAGCTCCCGGGCGGGCCTAGCGGGGGGACCCTACAATGAGCAGTTCTTC.

CDR3 nucleotide sequence: TGCGCCAGCAGCCAAGATGCGGGGGATACAGCAAACTCCTACAATGAGCAGTTCTTC. Its protein is CASSQDAGDTANSYNEQFF. The chain has TRBV4-1 and TRBJ2-1; 7 bases agree with TRBD2. The J segment lost 0 bases and the V segment lost 0 bases, leaving 11 bases of the junction unmatched. The CDR3 totals 19 residues. Germline loops: CDR1 MGHRA, CDR2 YSYEKL.

V gene TRBV21-1 combines with J gene TRBJ1-1; the table's D call TRBD1 went unverified against the DNA. TRBV21-1 is assigned pseudogene status. This CDR3 region has 16 residues. The CDR3: CASSKGGQHQNTEAFF. As DNA, the CDR3 is TGTGCCAGCAGCAAAGGCGGACAGCATCAGAACACTGAAGCTTTCTTT.

V usage is TRBV19 and J usage is TRBJ1-2; D not resolved. Trimming removed 0 bases from V and 4 bases from J, with 6 bases in between. The CDR3 is made up of 13 amino acids. Germline CDR1 and CDR2: LNHDA and SQIVND (reference sequence). CDR3 protein: CASSIDEVYGYTF. CDR3 DNA sequence: TGTGCCAGTAGTATAGATGAGGTCTATGGCTACACCTTC.

The V and J genes are TRBV5-1 and TRBJ2-5; 7 bases line up with TRBD1. The junction had 6 bases not matched to a gene; V was cut back by 3 bases and J by 4 bases. The CDR3 has 14 residues. Germline CDR1 reads SGHRS; CDR2 reads YFSETQ. CDR3 amino acids: CASSSTGAPETQYF. CDR3 coding DNA: TGCGCCAGCAGCTCCACAGGGGCCCCAGAGACCCAGTACTTC.

This chain uses TRBV5-8 with TRBJ1-5; a possible D gene is TRBD1 (6 bases). The CDR3 spans 18 residues. Germline CDR1 reads SGHTS; CDR2 reads YDEGEE. V gave up 1 base and J gave up 4 bases, with 21 bases separating them. The CDR3 sequence is CASSLMVLAQGANQPQHF. CDR3 nucleotide sequence: TGTGCCAGCAGCTTGATGGTACTGGCACAGGGTGCGAATCAGCCCCAGCATTTT.

V gene TRBV6-6 combines with J gene TRBJ1-1, with D hard to call. This CDR3 has 16 residues. The germline V and J ends were trimmed by 3 bases and 6 bases, with 20 bases remaining between them. CDR1 and CDR2 from the germline V gene are MNHNY and SVGAGI (reference sequence). CDR3 DNA: TGTGCCAGCAGTTATTTGGACGACGGGGTGCGGGCTGAAGCTTTCTTT. It is translated as CASSYLDDGVRAEAFF.